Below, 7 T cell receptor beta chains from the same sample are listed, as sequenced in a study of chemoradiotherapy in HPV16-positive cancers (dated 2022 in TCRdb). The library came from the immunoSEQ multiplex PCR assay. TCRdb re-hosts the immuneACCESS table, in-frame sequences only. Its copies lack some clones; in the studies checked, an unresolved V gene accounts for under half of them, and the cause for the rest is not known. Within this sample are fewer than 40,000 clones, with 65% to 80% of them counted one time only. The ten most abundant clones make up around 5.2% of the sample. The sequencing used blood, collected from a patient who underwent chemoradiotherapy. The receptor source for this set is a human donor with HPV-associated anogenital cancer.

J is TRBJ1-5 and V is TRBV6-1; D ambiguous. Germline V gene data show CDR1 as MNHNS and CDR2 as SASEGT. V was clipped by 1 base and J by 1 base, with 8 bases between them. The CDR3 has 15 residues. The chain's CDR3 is CASSEELGSNQPQHF. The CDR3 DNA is TGTGCCAGCAGTGAAGAGCTAGGAAGCAATCAGCCCCAGCATTTT.

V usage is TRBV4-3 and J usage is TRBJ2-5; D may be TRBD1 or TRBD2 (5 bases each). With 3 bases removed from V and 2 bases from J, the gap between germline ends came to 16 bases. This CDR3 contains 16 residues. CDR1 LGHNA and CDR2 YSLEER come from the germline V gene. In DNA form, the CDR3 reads TGCGCCAGCAGCCAGGGGAGACCGGGGCTACAAGAGACCCAGTACTTC. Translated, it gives CASSQGRPGLQETQYF.

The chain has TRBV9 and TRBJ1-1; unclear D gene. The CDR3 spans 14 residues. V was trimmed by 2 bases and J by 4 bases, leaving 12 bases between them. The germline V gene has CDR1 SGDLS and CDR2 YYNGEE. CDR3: CASSVSDYLTEAFF. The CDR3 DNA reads TGTGCCAGCAGCGTTTCGGACTACCTCACTGAAGCTTTCTTT.

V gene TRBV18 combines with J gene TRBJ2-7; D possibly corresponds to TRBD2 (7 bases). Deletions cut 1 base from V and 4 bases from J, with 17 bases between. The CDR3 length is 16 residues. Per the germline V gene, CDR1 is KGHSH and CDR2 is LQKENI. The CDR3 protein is CASSPRSAGAVYEQYF. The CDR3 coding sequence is TGTGCCAGCTCACCACGATCCGCGGGGGCGGTGTACGAGCAGTACTTC. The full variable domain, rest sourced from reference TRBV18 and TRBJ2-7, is NAGVMQNPRHLVRRRGQEARLRCSPMKGHSHVYWYRQLPEEGLKFMVYLQKENIIDESGMPKERFSAEFPKEGPSILRIQQVVRGDSAAYFCASSPRSAGAVYEQYFGPGTRLTVT.

Written as DNA, the CDR3 is TGTGCCAGCAGTGTGAGGACAGGGTACAATGAGCAGTTCTTC. This translates into CASSVRTGYNEQFF. This rearrangement joins TRBV2 to TRBJ2-1, with TRBD1 identical over 8 bases. CDR3 size: 14 residues. Per the germline V gene, CDR1 is SNHLY and CDR2 is FYNNEI. The J segment lost 4 bases and the V segment lost 4 bases, leaving 3 bases of the junction unmatched.

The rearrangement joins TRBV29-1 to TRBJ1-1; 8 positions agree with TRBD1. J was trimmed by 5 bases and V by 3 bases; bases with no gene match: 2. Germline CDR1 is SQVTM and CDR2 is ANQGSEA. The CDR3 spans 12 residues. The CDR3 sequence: CSVDRGRTEAFF. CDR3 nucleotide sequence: TGCAGCGTTGACAGGGGGCGAACTGAAGCTTTCTTT.

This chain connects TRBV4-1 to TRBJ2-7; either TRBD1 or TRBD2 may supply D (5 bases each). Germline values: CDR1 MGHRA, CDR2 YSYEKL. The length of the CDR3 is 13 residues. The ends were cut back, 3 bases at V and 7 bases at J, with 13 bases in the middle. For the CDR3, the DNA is TGCGCCAGCAGCCATACGAGGGACGGAGAGCAGTACTTC. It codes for CASSHTRDGEQYF.